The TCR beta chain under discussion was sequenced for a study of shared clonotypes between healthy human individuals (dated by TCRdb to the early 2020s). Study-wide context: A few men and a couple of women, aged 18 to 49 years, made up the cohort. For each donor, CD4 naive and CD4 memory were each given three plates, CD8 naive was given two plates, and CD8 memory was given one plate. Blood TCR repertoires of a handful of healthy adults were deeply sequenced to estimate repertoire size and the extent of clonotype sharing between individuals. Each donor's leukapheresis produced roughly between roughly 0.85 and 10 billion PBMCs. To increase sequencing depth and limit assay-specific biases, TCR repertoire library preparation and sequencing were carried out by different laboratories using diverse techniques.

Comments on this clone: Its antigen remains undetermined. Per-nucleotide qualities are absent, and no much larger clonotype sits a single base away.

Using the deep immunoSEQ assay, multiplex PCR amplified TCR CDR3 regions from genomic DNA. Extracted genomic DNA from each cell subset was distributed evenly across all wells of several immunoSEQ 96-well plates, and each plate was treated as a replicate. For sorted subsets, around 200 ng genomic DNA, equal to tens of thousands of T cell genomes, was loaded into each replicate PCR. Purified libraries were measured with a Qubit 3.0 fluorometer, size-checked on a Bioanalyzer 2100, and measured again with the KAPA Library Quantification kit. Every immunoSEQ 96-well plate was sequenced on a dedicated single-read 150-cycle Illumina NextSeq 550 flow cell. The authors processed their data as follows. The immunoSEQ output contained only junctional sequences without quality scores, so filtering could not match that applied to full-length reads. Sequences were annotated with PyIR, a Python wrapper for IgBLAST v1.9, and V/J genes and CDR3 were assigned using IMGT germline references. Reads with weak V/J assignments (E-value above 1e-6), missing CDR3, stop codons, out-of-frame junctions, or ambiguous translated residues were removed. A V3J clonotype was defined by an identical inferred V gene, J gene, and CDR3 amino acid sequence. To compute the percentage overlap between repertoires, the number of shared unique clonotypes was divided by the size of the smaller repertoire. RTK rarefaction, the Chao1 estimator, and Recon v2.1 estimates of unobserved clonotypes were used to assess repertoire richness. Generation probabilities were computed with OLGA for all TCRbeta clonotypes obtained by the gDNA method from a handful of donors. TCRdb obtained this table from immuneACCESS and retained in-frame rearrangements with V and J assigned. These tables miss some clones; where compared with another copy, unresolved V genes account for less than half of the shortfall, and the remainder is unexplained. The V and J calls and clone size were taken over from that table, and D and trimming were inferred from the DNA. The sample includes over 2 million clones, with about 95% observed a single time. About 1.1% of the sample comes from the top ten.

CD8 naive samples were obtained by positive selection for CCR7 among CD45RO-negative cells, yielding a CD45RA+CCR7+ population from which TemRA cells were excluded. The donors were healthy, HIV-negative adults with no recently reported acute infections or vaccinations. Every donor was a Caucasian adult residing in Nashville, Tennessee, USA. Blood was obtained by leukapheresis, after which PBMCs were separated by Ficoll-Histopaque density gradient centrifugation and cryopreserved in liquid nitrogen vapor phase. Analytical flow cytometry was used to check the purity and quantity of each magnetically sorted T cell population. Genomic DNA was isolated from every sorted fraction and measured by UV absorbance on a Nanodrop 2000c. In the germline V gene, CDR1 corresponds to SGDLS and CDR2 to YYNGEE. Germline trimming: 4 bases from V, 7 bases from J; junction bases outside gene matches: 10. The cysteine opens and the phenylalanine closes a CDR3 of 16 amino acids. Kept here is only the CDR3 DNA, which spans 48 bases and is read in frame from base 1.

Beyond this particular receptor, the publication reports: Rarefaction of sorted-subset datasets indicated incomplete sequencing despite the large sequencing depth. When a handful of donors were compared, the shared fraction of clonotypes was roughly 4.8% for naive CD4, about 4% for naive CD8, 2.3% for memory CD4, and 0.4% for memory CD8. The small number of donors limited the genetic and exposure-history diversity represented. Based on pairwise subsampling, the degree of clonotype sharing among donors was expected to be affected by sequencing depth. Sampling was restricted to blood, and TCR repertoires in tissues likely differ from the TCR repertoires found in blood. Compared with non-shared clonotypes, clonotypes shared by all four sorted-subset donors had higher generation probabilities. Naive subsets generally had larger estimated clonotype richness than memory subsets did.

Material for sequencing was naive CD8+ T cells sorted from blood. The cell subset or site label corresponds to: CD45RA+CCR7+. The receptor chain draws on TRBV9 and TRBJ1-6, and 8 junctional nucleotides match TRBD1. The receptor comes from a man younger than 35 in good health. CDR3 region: CASSSATGVVNSPLHF. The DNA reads TGTGCCAGCAGCTCAGCGACAGGGGTGGTGAATTCACCCCTCCACTTT.